This entry concerns a single T cell receptor beta chain. The table came from immunoSEQ multiplex PCR; TCRdb's copy has only in-frame clones and leaves some out. Of roughly 160,000 clones listed, approximately 80% were seen once; the top ten hold approximately 10%. The data originate from a study of blood T cell repertoires in COVID-19. Study details: Nucleic acid was either cDNA or gDNA, and it came from T cells, B-cell-depleted T cells, or PBMCs.

The V gene's germline CDR1 is SGHKS and CDR2 YYEKEE (reference sequence). The CDR3 sequence is 15 residues long. With V trimmed by 4 bases and J by 3 bases, 3 bases remained unmatched. The study recruited people aged roughly 18 to 89 years across about two dozen US areas. This sequence joins TRBV5-5 and TRBJ1-6; 8 bases line up with TRBD1. The receptor's source is a man aged 45-65 years who had recovered from COVID-19. The sequenced sample was PBMCs or T cells enriched from blood (not recorded which). The CDR3: CASSEGTGYNSPLHF. The CDR3 bases are TGTGCCAGCAGCGAAGGGACAGGCTATAATTCACCCCTCCACTTT.